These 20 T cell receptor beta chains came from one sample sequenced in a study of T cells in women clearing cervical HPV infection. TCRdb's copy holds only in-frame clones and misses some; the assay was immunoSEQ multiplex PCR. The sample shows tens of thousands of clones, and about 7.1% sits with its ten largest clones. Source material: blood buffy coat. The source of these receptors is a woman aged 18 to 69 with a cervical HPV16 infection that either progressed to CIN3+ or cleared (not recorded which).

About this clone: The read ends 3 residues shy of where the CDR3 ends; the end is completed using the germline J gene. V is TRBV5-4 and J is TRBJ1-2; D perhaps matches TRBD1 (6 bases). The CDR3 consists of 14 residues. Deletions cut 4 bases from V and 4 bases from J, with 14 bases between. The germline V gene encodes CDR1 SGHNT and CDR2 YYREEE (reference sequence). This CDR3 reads CASSPTGSAYGYTF. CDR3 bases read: TGTGCCAGCAGCCCAACAGGGTCGGCCTATGGC. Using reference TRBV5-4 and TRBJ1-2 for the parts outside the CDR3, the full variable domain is ETGVTQSPTHLIKTRGQQVTLRCSSQSGHNTVSWYQQALGQGPQFIFQYYREEENGRGNFPPRFSGLQFPNYSSELNVNALELDDSALYLCASSPTGSAYGYTFGSGTRLTVV.

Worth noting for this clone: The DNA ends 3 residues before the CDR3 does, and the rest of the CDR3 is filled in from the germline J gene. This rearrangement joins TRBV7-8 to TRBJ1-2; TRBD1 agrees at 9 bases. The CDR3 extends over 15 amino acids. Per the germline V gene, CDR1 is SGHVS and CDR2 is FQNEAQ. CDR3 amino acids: CASSGRQGQGGGYTF. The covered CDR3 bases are TGTGCCAGCAGCGGGCGACAGGGACAGGGTGGCGGC.

CDR3 DNA, as far as it was read: TGTGCCAGCAGCCAAGATTTAGAAATCTATGGC. Protein: CASSQDLEIYG. The whole CDR3 region reads CASSQDLEIYGYTF. The chain uses TRBV4-2 and TRBJ1-2, with D uncertain. The CDR3 end falls 3 residues outside the read, so it is completed with the germline J gene. Germline V gives CDR1 LGHNA, CDR2 YNFKEQ. Trimming took off 0 bases at V and 4 bases at J, with 9 bases between the two ends. CDR3 length: 14 amino acids.

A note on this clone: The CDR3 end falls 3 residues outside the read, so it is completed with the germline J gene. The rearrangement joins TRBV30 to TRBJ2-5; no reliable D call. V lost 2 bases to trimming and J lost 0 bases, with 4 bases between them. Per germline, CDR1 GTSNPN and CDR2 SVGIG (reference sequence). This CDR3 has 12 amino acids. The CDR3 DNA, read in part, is TGTGCCTGGAGTCCCAACCAAGAGACC. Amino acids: CAWSPNQET. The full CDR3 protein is CAWSPNQETQYF. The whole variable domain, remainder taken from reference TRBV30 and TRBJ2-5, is SQTIHQWPATLVQPVGSPLSLECTVEGTSNPNLYWYRQAAGRGLQLLFYSVGIGQISSEVPQNLSASRPQDRQFILSSKKLLLSDSGFYLCAWSPNQETQYFGPGTRLLVL.

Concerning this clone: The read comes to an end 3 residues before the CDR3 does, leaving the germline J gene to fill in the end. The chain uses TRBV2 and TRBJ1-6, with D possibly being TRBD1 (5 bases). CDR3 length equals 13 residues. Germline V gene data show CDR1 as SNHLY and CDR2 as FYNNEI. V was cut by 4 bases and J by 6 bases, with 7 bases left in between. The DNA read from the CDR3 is TGTGCCAGCAGTGTTGGGGCTAATTCACCC. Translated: CASSVGANSP. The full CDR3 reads CASSVGANSPLHF.

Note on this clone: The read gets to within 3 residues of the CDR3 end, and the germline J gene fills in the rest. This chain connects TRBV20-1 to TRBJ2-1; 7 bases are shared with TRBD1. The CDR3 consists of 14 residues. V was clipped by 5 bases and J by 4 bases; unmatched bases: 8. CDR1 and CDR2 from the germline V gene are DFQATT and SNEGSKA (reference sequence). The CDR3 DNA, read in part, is TGCAGTGCTCGGCCCGGGACAGAGTACAATGAG. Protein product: CSARPGTEYNE. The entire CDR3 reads CSARPGTEYNEQFF.

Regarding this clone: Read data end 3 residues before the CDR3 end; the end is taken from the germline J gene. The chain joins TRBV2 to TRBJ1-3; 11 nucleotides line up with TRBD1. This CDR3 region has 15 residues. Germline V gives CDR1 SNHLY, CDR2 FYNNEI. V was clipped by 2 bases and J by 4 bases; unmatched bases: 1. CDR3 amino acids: CASSERDRGGNTIYF. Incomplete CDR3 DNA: TGTGCCAGCAGTGAACGGGACAGGGGGGGAAACACC.

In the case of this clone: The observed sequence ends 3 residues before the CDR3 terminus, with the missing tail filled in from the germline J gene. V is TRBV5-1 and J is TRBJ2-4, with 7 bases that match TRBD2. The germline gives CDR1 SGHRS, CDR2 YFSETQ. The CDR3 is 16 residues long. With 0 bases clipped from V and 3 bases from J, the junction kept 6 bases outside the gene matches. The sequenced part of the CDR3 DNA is TGCGCCAGCAGCTTGGGGGAGGGGTCCATCAAAAACATT. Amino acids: CASSLGEGSIKNI. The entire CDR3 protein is CASSLGEGSIKNIQYF. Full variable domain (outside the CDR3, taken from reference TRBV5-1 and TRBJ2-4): KAGVTQTPRYLIKTRGQQVTLSCSPISGHRSVSWYQQTPGQGLQFLFEYFSETQRNKGNFPGRFSGRQFSNSRSEMNVSTLELGDSALYLCASSLGEGSIKNIQYFGAGTRLSVL.

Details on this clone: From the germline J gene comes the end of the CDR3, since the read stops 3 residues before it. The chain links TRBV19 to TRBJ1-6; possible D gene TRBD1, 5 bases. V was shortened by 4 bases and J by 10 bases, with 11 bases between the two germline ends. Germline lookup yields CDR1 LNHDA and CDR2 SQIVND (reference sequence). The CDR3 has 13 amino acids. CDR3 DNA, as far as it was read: TGTGCCAGTAGTACACGGGACTACTCACCC. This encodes CASSTRDYSP. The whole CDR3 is CASSTRDYSPLHF.

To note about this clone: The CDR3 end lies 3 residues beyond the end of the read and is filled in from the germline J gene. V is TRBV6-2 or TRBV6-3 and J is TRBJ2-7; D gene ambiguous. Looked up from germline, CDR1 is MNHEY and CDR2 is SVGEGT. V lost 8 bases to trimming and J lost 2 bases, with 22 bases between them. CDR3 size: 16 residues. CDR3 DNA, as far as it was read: TGTGCCAGCGGTTTTGAACCTAGGTCGCCGCCCTACGAG. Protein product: CASGFEPRSPPYE. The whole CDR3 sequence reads CASGFEPRSPPYEQYF.

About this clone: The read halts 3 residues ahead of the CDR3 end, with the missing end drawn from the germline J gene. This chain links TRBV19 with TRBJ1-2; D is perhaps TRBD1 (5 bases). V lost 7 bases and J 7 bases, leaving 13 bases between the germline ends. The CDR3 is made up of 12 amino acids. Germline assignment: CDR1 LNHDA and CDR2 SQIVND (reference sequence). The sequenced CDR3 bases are TGTGCCAGTACCCAGGGTTTGGGTGGC. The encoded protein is CASTQGLGG. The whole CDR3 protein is CASTQGLGGYTF.

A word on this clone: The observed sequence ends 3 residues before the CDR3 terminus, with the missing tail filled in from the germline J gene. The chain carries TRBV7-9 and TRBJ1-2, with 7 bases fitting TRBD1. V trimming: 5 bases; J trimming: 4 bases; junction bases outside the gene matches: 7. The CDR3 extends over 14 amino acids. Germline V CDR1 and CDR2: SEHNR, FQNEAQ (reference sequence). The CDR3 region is CASSNDREGYGYTF. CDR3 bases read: TGTGCCAGCAGCAATGACAGGGAGGGCTATGGC.

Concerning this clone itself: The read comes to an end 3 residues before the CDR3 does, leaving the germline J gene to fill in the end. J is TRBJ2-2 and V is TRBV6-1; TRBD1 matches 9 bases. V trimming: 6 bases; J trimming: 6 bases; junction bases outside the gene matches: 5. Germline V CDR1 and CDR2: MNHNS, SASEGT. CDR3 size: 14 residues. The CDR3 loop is CASSEQGAAGELFF. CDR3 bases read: TGTGCCAGCAGCGAACAGGGGGCTGCCGGGGAG.

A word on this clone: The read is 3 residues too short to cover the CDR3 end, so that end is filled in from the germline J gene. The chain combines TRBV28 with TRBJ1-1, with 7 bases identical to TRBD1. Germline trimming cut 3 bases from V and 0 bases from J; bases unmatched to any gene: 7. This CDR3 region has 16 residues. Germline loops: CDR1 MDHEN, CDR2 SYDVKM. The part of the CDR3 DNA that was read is TGTGCCAGCAGTTTCCAGGGGACAGTCCTGAACACTGAA. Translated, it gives CASSFQGTVLNTE. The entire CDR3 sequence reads CASSFQGTVLNTEAFF.

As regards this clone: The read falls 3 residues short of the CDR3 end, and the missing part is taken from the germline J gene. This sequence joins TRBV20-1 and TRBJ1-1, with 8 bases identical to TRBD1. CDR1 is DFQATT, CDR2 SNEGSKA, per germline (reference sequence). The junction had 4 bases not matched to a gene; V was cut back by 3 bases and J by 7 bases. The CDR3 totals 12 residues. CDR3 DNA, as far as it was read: TGCAGTGCTAGTCAGGGGGCCTATGAA. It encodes CSASQGAYE. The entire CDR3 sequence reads CSASQGAYEAFF.

The sequenced part of the CDR3 DNA is TGCGCCAGCAGCTTGGCAAGGGCTCGAGGAGAGACC. It yields the protein CASSLARARGET. The entire CDR3 reads CASSLARARGETQYF. V is TRBV5-1 and J is TRBJ2-5; D ambiguous. The read comes to an end 3 residues before the CDR3 does, leaving the germline J gene to fill in the end. The CDR3 is 15 amino acids. Deletions cut 0 bases from V and 4 bases from J, with 13 bases between. Germline V lookup: CDR1 SGHRS, CDR2 YFSETQ.

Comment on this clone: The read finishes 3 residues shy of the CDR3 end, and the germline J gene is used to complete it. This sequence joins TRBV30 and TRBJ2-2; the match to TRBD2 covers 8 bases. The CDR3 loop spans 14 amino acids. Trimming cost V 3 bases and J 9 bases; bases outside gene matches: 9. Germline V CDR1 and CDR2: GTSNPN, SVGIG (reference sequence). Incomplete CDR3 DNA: TGTGCCTGGAGCGTGGACAGCGGGGGCCGGGAG. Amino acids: CAWSVDSGGRE. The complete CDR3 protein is CAWSVDSGGRELFF.

CDR3 residues: CASSLGQGPSYEQYF. Incomplete CDR3 DNA: TGTGCCAGCAGCTTAGGTCAGGGGCCCTCCTACGAG. This chain uses TRBV11-2 with TRBJ2-7; a possible D gene is TRBD1 (6 bases). The read ends 3 residues early relative to the CDR3; the germline J gene fills the gap. Trimming stripped 1 base from V and 0 bases from J, with 10 bases between. Germline CDR1 and CDR2: SGHAT and FQNNGV. The CDR3 loop spans 15 amino acids.

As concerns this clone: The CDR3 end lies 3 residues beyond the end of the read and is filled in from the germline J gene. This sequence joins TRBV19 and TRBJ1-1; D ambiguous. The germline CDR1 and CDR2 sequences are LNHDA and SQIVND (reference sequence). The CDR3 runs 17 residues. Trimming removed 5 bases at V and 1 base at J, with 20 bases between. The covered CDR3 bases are TGTGCCAGTAGTCCCCCGGGGAGGAGAATCTGGAACACTGAA. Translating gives CASSPPGRRIWNTE. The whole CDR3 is CASSPPGRRIWNTEAFF.

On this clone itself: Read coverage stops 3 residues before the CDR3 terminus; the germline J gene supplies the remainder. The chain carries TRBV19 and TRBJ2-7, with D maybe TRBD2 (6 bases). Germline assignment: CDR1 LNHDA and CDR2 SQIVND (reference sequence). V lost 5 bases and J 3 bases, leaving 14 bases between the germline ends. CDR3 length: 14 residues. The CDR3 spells CASSQSGSSYEQYF. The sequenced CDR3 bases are TGTGCCAGTAGTCAGAGCGGGTCAAGCTACGAG.